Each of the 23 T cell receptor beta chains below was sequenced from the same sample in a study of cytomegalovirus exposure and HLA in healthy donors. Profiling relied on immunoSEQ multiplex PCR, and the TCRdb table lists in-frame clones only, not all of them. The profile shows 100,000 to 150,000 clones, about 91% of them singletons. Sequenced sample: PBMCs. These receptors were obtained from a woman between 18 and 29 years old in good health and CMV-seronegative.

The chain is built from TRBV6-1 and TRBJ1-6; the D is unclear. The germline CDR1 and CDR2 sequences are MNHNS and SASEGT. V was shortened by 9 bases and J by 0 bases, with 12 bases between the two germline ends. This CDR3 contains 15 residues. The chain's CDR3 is CASVTPSSYNSPLHF. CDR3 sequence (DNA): TGTGCCAGTGTTACGCCGAGCTCCTATAATTCACCCCTCCACTTT.

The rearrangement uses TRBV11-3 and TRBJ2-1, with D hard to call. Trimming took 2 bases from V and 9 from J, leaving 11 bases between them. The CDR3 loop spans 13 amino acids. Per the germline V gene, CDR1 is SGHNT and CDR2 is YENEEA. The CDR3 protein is CASSLPPTGEQFF. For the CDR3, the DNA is TGTGCCAGCAGCTTACCCCCGACGGGTGAGCAGTTCTTC.

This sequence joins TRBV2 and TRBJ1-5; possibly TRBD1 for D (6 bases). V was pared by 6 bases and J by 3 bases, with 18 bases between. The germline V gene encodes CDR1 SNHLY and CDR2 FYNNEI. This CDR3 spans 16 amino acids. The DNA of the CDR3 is TGTGCCAGCAGGACGGACAGCCCGGATAACAATCAGCCCCAGCATTTT. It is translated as CASRTDSPDNNQPQHF. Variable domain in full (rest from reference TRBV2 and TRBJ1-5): EPEVTQTPSHQVTQMGQEVILRCVPISNHLYFYWYRQILGQKVEFLVSFYNNEISEKSEIFDDQFSVERPDGSNFTLKIRSTKLEDSAMYFCASRTDSPDNNQPQHFGDGTRLSIL.

The CDR3 nucleotides are TGTGCCAGTAATGGTTTCGTAGTTGGTGGCTACACCTTC. Protein product: CASNGFVVGGYTF. The J gene is TRBJ1-2, the V gene TRBV19; D gene uncertain. The ends were cut back, 7 bases at V and 7 bases at J, with 16 bases in the middle. Germline V lookup: CDR1 LNHDA, CDR2 SQIVND (reference sequence). CDR3 length equals 13 residues.

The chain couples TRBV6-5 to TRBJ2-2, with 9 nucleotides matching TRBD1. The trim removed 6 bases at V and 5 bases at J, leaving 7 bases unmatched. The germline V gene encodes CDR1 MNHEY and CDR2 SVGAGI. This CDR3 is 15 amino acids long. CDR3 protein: CASSSGTGYTGELFF. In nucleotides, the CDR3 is TGTGCCAGCAGCTCCGGGACAGGGTATACCGGGGAGCTGTTTTTT.

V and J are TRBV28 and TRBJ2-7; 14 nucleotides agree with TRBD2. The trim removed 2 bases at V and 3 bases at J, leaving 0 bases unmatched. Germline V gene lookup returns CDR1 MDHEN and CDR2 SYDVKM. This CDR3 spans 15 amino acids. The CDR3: CASSLGTSGGYEQYF. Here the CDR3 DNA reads TGTGCCAGCAGTTTAGGGACTAGCGGGGGCTACGAGCAGTACTTC.

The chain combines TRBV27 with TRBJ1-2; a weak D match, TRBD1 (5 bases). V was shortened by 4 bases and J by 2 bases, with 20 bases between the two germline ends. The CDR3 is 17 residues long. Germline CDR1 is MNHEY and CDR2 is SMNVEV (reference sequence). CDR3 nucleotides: TGTGCCAGCAGTTCCCGCATAGGACGGAGACAGAACTATGGCTACACCTTC. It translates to CASSSRIGRRQNYGYTF.

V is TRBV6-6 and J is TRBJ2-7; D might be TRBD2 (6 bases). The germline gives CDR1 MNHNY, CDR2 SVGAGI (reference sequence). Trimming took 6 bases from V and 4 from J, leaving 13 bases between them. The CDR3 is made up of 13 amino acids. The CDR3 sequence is CASSPGTVYEQYF. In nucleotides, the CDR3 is TGTGCCAGCAGCCCAGGGACTGTTTACGAGCAGTACTTC.

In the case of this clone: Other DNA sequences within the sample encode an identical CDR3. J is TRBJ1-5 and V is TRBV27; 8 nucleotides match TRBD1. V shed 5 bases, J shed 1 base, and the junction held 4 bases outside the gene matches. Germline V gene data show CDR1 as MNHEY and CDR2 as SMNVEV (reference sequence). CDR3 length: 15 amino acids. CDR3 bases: TGTGCCAGCAGTCCCGGACAGGGAAGCAATCAGCCCCAGCATTTT. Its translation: CASSPGQGSNQPQHF.

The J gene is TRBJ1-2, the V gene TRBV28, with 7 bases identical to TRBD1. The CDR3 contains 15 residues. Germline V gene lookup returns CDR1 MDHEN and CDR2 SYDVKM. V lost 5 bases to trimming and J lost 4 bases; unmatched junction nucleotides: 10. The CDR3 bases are TGTGCCAGCAGTCCCCGCCTACAGGGGACCTATGGCTACACCTTC. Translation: CASSPRLQGTYGYTF.

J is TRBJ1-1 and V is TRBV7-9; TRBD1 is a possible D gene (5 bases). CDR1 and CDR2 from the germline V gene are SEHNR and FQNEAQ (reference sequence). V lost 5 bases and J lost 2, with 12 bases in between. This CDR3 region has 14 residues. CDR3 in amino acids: CASSRLGQNTEAFF. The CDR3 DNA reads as TGTGCCAGCAGCCGACTAGGACAAAACACTGAAGCTTTCTTT.

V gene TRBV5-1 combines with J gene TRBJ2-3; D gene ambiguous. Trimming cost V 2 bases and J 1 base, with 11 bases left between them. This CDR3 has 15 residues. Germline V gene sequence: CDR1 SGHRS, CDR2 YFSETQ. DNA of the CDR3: TGCGCCAGCAGCTTTACTACCCTACGCACAGATACGCAGTATTTT. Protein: CASSFTTLRTDTQYF.

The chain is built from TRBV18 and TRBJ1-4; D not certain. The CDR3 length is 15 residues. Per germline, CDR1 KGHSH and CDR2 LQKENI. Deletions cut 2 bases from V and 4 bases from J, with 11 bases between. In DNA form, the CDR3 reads TGTGCCAGCTCACCAATGGGAGCAAATAATGAAAAACTGTTTTTT. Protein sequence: CASSPMGANNEKLFF.

CDR3 nucleotide sequence: TGTGCCAGCAGTTTATTGTCTAGCATTGAGCAGTTCTTC. Its protein product is CASSLLSSIEQFF. The chain couples TRBV27 to TRBJ2-1; possibly TRBD2 for D (5 bases). Germline V gene lookup returns CDR1 MNHEY and CDR2 SMNVEV (reference sequence). V shed 1 base and J shed 9 bases, with 10 bases lying between them. This CDR3 is built from 13 residues.

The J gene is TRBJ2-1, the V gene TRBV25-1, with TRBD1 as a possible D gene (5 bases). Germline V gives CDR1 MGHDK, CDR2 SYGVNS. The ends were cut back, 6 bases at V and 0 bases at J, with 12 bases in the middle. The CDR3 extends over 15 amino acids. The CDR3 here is CASSSIGHSYNEQFF. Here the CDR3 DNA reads TGTGCCAGCAGCTCGATTGGACACTCCTACAATGAGCAGTTCTTC.

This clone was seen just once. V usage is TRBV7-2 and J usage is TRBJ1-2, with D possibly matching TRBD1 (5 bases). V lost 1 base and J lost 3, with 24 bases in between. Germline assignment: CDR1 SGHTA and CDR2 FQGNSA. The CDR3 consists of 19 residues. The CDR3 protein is CASSLGWDWVGEGDYGYTF. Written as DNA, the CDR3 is TGTGCCAGCAGCTTAGGGTGGGATTGGGTCGGCGAAGGGGACTATGGCTACACCTTC.

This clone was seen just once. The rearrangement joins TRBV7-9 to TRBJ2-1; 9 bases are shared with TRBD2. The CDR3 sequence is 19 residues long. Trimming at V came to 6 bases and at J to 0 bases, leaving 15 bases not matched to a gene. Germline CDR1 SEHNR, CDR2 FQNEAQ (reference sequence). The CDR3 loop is CASRPKKELAGSSYNEQFF. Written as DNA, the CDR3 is TGTGCCAGCAGGCCGAAAAAGGAGCTAGCGGGAAGCTCCTACAATGAGCAGTTCTTC. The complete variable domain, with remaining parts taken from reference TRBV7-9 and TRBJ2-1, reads DTGVSQNPRHKITKRGQNVTFRCDPISEHNRLYWYRQTLGQGPEFLTYFQNEAQLEKSRLLSDRFSAERPKGSFSTLEIQRTEQGDSAMYLCASRPKKELAGSSYNEQFFGPGTRLTVL.

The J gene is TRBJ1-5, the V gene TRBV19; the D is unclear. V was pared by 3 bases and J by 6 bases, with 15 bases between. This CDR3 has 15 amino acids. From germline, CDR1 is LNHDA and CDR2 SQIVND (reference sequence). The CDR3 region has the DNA TGTGCCAGTAGTATCGCAGGAGGGCCGATTCAGCCCCAGCATTTT. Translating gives CASSIAGGPIQPQHF. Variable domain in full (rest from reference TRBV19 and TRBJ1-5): DGGITQSPKYLFRKEGQNVTLSCEQNLNHDAMYWYRQDPGQGLRLIYYSQIVNDFQKGDIAEGYSVSREKKESFPLTVTSAQKNPTAFYLCASSIAGGPIQPQHFGDGTRLSIL.

CDR3 amino acids: CASDGAGLGETQYF. The CDR3 coding sequence is TGTGCCAGCGACGGGGCGGGGTTGGGAGAGACCCAGTACTTC. The chain carries TRBV2 and TRBJ2-5; D possibly corresponds to TRBD2 (6 bases). V was clipped by 8 bases and J by 4 bases, with 17 bases between them. There are 14 residues in the CDR3. Germline loops: CDR1 SNHLY, CDR2 FYNNEI.

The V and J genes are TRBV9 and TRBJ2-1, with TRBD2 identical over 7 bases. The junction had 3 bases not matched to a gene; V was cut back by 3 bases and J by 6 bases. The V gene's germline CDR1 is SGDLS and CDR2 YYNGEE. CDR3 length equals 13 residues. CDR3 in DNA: TGTGCCAGCAGCGCCGGGGGGATCAATGAGCAGTTCTTC. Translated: CASSAGGINEQFF.

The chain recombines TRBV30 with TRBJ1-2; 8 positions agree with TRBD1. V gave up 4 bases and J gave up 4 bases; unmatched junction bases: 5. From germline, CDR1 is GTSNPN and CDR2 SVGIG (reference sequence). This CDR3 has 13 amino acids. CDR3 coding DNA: TGTGCCTGGACGACAGGGGCTAGCTATGGCTACACCTTC. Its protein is CAWTTGASYGYTF.

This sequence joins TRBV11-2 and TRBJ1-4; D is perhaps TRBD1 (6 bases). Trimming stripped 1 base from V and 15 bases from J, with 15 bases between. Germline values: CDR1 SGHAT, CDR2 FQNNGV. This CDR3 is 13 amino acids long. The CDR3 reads CASSLGQGMEVFF. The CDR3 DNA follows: TGTGCCAGCAGCTTAGGGCAGGGGATGGAGGTGTTTTTT. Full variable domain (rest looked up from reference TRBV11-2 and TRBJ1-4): EAGVAQSPRYKIIEKRQSVAFWCNPISGHATLYWYQQILGQGPKLLIQFQNNGVVDDSQLPKDRFSAERLKGVDSTLKIQPAKLEDSAVYLCASSLGQGMEVFFGSGTQLSVL.

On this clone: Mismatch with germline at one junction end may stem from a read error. For the CDR3, the DNA is TGTGCCAGCAGCTCCCGCCATTGGACTATATTCTCCACATATACGCAGTATTTT. Translating gives CASSSRHWTIFSTYTQYF. The chain joins TRBV13 to TRBJ2-3; D is perhaps TRBD2 (6 bases). The CDR3 has 18 residues. Germline V gene lookup returns CDR1 PRHDT and CDR2 FYEKMQ (reference sequence).